The next 32 T cell receptor beta chains were all read from a single sample in a study of shared clonotypes between healthy human individuals. The data were produced by immunoSEQ multiplex PCR, yet TCRdb's version contains in-frame clones alone and is incomplete. The sample carries about 1,500,000 clones, roughly 96% recorded once. Material for sequencing was naive CD4+ T cells sorted from blood. Subset: CD45RA+ positively selected. The receptors stem from a man aged 25-40 years in good health.

This clone was seen just once. The chain combines TRBV7-9 with TRBJ2-3; unclear D gene. CDR1 and CDR2 from the germline V gene are SEHNR and FQNEAQ (reference sequence). The CDR3 consists of 13 residues. Trimming cost V 5 bases and J 4 bases, with 10 bases left between them. The CDR3 DNA sequence: TGTGCCAGCAGCCTAGAACGGCCAGATACGCAGTATTTT. Protein product: CASSLERPDTQYF.

V is TRBV11-2 and J is TRBJ2-1; D perhaps matches TRBD2 (5 bases). V lost 2 bases and J lost 7, with 12 bases in between. CDR1 and CDR2 from the germline V gene are SGHAT and FQNNGV. The CDR3 is made up of 14 amino acids. The CDR3 nucleotides read TGTGCCAGCAGCTTAATCGATCCGGGGAATGAGCAGTTCTTC. As protein: CASSLIDPGNEQFF.

In regard to this clone: This sample includes further DNA sequences coding for the same CDR3. The CDR3 bases are TGTGCCAGCAGTTTAGTTCTGAGAGGCTACACCTTC. Residues: CASSLVLRGYTF. The V and J genes are TRBV28 and TRBJ1-2; D is uncertain. Trimming took 2 bases from V and 8 from J, leaving 9 bases between them. Germline V gives CDR1 MDHEN, CDR2 SYDVKM. The CDR3 is made up of 12 amino acids.

The chain is built from TRBV9 and TRBJ2-1, with 14 nucleotides matching TRBD2. The CDR3 runs to 15 residues. The V segment lost 6 bases and the J segment 3 bases; nucleotides outside the gene matches: 2. Germline V gene sequence: CDR1 SGDLS, CDR2 YYNGEE. The CDR3 bases are TGTGCCAGCACTGGGACTAGCGGGGGCTACAATGAGCAGTTCTTC. This translates into CASTGTSGGYNEQFF.

The V and J genes are TRBV6-5 and TRBJ1-5, with a tentative D call TRBD1 (5 bases). The CDR3 sequence is 15 residues long. V shed 0 bases and J shed 4 bases, with 10 bases lying between them. The germline V gene encodes CDR1 MNHEY and CDR2 SVGAGI. CDR3 sequence (DNA): TGTGCCAGCAGTTACTCGAGTGCAGGGAATCAGCCCCAGCATTTT. Residues: CASSYSSAGNQPQHF.

In the case of this clone: Other DNA sequences of this sample code for an identical CDR3. The chain uses TRBV7-2 and TRBJ2-5; D is uncertain. The germline V gene has CDR1 SGHTA and CDR2 FQGNSA. V dropped 1 base and J dropped 2 bases, with 2 bases sitting between them. CDR3 length equals 12 residues. The CDR3 nucleotides read TGTGCCAGCAGCTTAGGACAAGAGACCCAGTACTTC. Protein sequence: CASSLGQETQYF.

This chain connects TRBV7-9 to TRBJ2-7; 7 nucleotides align to TRBD2. CDR3 length: 15 amino acids. V was clipped by 1 base and J by 1 base; unmatched bases: 4. In germline, CDR1 is SEHNR, CDR2 FQNEAQ (reference sequence). In DNA, the CDR3 is TGTGCCAGCAGCTTAGTCCGGCGGGGGTCCTACGAGCAGTACTTC. Its translation: CASSLVRRGSYEQYF. The complete variable domain, with remaining parts taken from reference TRBV7-9 and TRBJ2-7, reads DTGVSQNPRHKITKRGQNVTFRCDPISEHNRLYWYRQTLGQGPEFLTYFQNEAQLEKSRLLSDRFSAERPKGSFSTLEIQRTEQGDSAMYLCASSLVRRGSYEQYFGPGTRLTVT.

The chain is built from TRBV7-2 and TRBJ2-7; 7 positions agree with TRBD2. The CDR3 totals 15 residues. In germline, CDR1 is SGHTA, CDR2 FQGNSA. V was clipped by 2 bases and J by 0 bases; unmatched bases: 4. The CDR3 region is CASSLLGGSSYEQYF. The CDR3 DNA sequence: TGTGCCAGCAGCTTATTGGGAGGGTCCTCCTACGAGCAGTACTTC.

J is TRBJ1-2 and V is TRBV19; tentative D call: TRBD1 (5 bases). V lost 4 bases, J lost 6 bases, and 15 bases lay in between. Germline CDR1 LNHDA, CDR2 SQIVND (reference sequence). There are 14 residues in the CDR3. The CDR3 DNA is TGTGCCAGTAGTACCGTGTCGGGGGTTAATGGCTACACCTTC. It encodes CASSTVSGVNGYTF. Combining the CDR3 with reference TRBV19 and TRBJ1-2 gives the whole variable domain DGGITQSPKYLFRKEGQNVTLSCEQNLNHDAMYWYRQDPGQGLRLIYYSQIVNDFQKGDIAEGYSVSREKKESFPLTVTSAQKNPTAFYLCASSTVSGVNGYTFGSGTRLTVV.

V and J are TRBV6-1 and TRBJ2-7; D might be TRBD2 (6 bases). The V and J ends lost 0 bases and 3 bases respectively, with 15 bases between them. CDR1 MNHNS and CDR2 SASEGT come from the germline V gene. This CDR3 region has 16 residues. CDR3 nucleotide sequence: TGTGCCAGCAGTGAAGCGGTTTGGCTAGCGAGCTACGAGCAGTACTTC. Residues: CASSEAVWLASYEQYF.

V and J are TRBV9 and TRBJ2-3; perhaps TRBD2 as D (6 bases). The CDR3 has 16 amino acids. Looked up from germline, CDR1 is SGDLS and CDR2 is YYNGEE. With 3 bases removed from V and 4 bases from J, the gap between germline ends came to 18 bases. Here the CDR3 reads CASSEPPGRRADTQYF. CDR3 DNA sequence: TGTGCCAGCAGCGAACCACCGGGACGGAGGGCAGATACGCAGTATTTT.

The chain recombines TRBV28 with TRBJ2-2, with TRBD2 matching over 7 bases. Unmatched junction bases numbered 6, after V lost 1 base and J lost 4 bases. The germline CDR1 and CDR2 sequences are MDHEN and SYDVKM. The CDR3 extends over 16 amino acids. CDR3 bases: TGTGCCAGCAGTTTATTGGGCGGGAGATTCACCGGGGAGCTGTTTTTT. Its translation is CASSLLGGRFTGELFF.

The gene calls are TRBV28 and TRBJ1-1, with D possibly matching TRBD1 (5 bases). The CDR3 is made up of 14 amino acids. Germline loops: CDR1 MDHEN, CDR2 SYDVKM. Trimming shortened V by 3 bases and J by 1 base, and 9 bases separated the two germline ends. The CDR3, as DNA: TGTGCCAGCAGTTTCCGGGACCCGAACACTGAAGCTTTCTTT. It specifies CASSFRDPNTEAFF.

The chain joins TRBV18 to TRBJ2-5; 9 nucleotides align to TRBD1. The length of the CDR3 is 16 residues. The germline V gene encodes CDR1 KGHSH and CDR2 LQKENI. Losses at the gene ends were 7 bases for V and 1 base for J; bases not matched to a gene: 10. CDR3 in DNA: TGTGCCAGCTACCCGGACAGGGGAGAAGCCCAAGAGACCCAGTACTTC. Translating gives CASYPDRGEAQETQYF.

This chain uses TRBV5-1 with TRBJ1-1; no firm D call. This CDR3 has 13 amino acids. The germline CDR1 and CDR2 sequences are SGHRS and YFSETQ. Deletions cut 1 base from V and 1 base from J, with 5 bases between. The CDR3 DNA sequence: TGCGCCAGCAGCTTGATCCCGAACACTGAAGCTTTCTTT. This encodes CASSLIPNTEAFF.

About this clone: The same CDR3 also results from other DNA sequences found in this sample. The chain has TRBV5-4 and TRBJ2-3; D is ambiguous. CDR3 length equals 13 residues. Trimming removed 0 bases from V and 0 bases from J, with 2 bases in between. The germline V gene has CDR1 SGHNT and CDR2 YYREEE (reference sequence). Written as DNA, the CDR3 is TGTGCCAGCAGCTTGGAGAGCACAGATACGCAGTATTTT. It specifies CASSLESTDTQYF.

Remarks on this clone: This CDR3 is also generated by other DNA sequences in the sample. CDR3 amino acids: CASSASYEQYF. The CDR3 DNA reads as TGTGCCAGCAGTGCTAGCTACGAGCAGTACTTC. The rearrangement links TRBV6-1 to TRBJ2-7; D remains ambiguous. The CDR3 is 11 amino acids. The V end lost 4 bases, the J end lost 3 bases, and 4 bases lay between the germline ends. Germline V gives CDR1 MNHNS, CDR2 SASEGT.

V usage is TRBV7-9 and J usage is TRBJ2-7; 8 nucleotides line up with TRBD1. Germline CDR1 SEHNR, CDR2 FQNEAQ (reference sequence). The CDR3 runs 14 residues. Trimming took 6 bases from V and 3 from J; bases not matched to a gene: 7. CDR3 in amino acids: CASSSATGGYEQYF. DNA of the CDR3: TGTGCCAGCAGTTCTGCCACAGGGGGCTACGAGCAGTACTTC.

The rearrangement links TRBV7-8 to TRBJ2-1, with 7 bases lining up with TRBD2. V shed 5 bases, J shed 2 bases, and the junction held 6 bases outside the gene matches. The CDR3 covers 15 residues. Germline assignment: CDR1 SGHVS and CDR2 FQNEAQ. This chain's CDR3 is CASSLREGTYNEQFF. The DNA for the CDR3 is TGTGCCAGCAGCCTCAGGGAGGGGACCTACAATGAGCAGTTCTTC.

This chain joins TRBV30 and TRBJ1-2; D may be TRBD1 (6 bases). Germline V gene sequence: CDR1 GTSNPN, CDR2 SVGIG (reference sequence). Deletions cut 1 base from V and 2 bases from J, with 11 bases between. The CDR3 runs to 14 residues. CDR3 loop: CAWSAGGRNYGYTF. The CDR3 nucleotides are TGTGCCTGGAGTGCCGGGGGGCGCAACTATGGCTACACCTTC.

In nucleotides, the CDR3 is TGTGCCAGCAGTGAAACAGGTACTAGCTCCTACGAGCAGTACTTC. Translated: CASSETGTSSYEQYF. This sequence joins TRBV25-1 and TRBJ2-7; D may correspond to TRBD1 or TRBD2 (5 bases each). V was pared by 2 bases and J by 0 bases, with 11 bases between. Germline V gene lookup returns CDR1 MGHDK and CDR2 SYGVNS. This CDR3 region has 15 residues.

The chain uses TRBV18 and TRBJ2-7, with D possibly matching TRBD1 (6 bases). V lost 3 bases, J lost 9 bases, and 12 bases lay in between. There are 12 residues in the CDR3. Germline CDR1 and CDR2: KGHSH and LQKENI. This CDR3 is CASSPDRQVQYF. CDR3 bases: TGTGCCAGCTCACCCGACCGACAGGTGCAGTACTTC.

The J gene is TRBJ2-1, the V gene TRBV5-1; TRBD2 aligns across 8 bases. From germline, CDR1 is SGHRS and CDR2 YFSETQ. V gave up 1 base and J gave up 9 bases; unmatched junction bases: 9. This CDR3 contains 15 residues. CDR3 protein: CASSLISGGPPEQFF. The CDR3 DNA reads TGCGCCAGCAGCTTGATATCGGGAGGGCCTCCTGAGCAGTTCTTC. The full variable domain, its missing parts supplied by reference TRBV5-1 and TRBJ2-1, is KAGVTQTPRYLIKTRGQQVTLSCSPISGHRSVSWYQQTPGQGLQFLFEYFSETQRNKGNFPGRFSGRQFSNSRSEMNVSTLELGDSALYLCASSLISGGPPEQFFGPGTRLTVL.

The chain uses TRBV6-1 and TRBJ1-5, with no clear D. This CDR3 contains 14 residues. CDR1 MNHNS and CDR2 SASEGT come from the germline V gene. The V and J ends lost 1 base and 6 bases respectively, with 10 bases between them. The DNA of the CDR3 is TGTGCCAGCAGTGAAGAAGAGGGCGCTCAGCCCCAGCATTTT. Translation: CASSEEEGAQPQHF.

The CDR3 spells CASSSSPFGTLSYEQYF. In nucleotides, the CDR3 is TGTGCCAGCAGTTCATCCCCTTTCGGGACGCTATCCTACGAGCAGTACTTC. The chain joins TRBV28 to TRBJ2-7, with D perhaps assigned TRBD1 or TRBD2 (5 bases each). Between the trimmed V and J ends, which lost 4 bases and 1 base, there was a span of 20 bases. This CDR3 has 17 residues. The germline V gene has CDR1 MDHEN and CDR2 SYDVKM.

This clone was seen a handful of times. The chain employs TRBV25-1 and TRBJ2-7; D unresolved. Trimming shortened V by 3 bases and J by 9 bases, and 9 bases separated the two germline ends. The CDR3 is 11 amino acids. Germline V gives CDR1 MGHDK, CDR2 SYGVNS. The CDR3 DNA is TGTGCCAGCAGTGAGGGGTTAGGGCAGTACTTC. It is translated as CASSEGLGQYF.

CDR3 in DNA: TGTGCCAGCAGCGTATTGTCCGTCAGCGAATACAATGAGCAGTTCTTC. It specifies CASSVLSVSEYNEQFF. The gene calls are TRBV9 and TRBJ2-1, with no clear D. The CDR3 covers 16 residues. With 1 base removed from V and 4 bases from J, the gap between germline ends came to 15 bases. Germline V lookup: CDR1 SGDLS, CDR2 YYNGEE.

In nucleotides, the CDR3 is TGCGCCAGCAGCCAAGTCTACGAAAAGCAGTATTTT. Its protein product is CASSQVYEKQYF. The chain joins TRBV4-1 to TRBJ2-3; D is uncertain. Trimming cost V 1 base and J 11 bases, with 10 bases left between them. Looked up from germline, CDR1 is MGHRA and CDR2 is YSYEKL. The CDR3 runs to 12 residues.

The chain employs TRBV6-6 and TRBJ2-1; 9 nucleotides align to TRBD2. The CDR3 is 13 amino acids. The germline V gene has CDR1 MNHNY and CDR2 SVGAGI (reference sequence). Unmatched junction bases numbered 6, after V lost 5 bases and J lost 10 bases. This CDR3 reads CASSGGLAQEQFF. CDR3 in DNA: TGTGCCAGCAGTGGAGGACTAGCGCAGGAGCAGTTCTTC.

DNA for the CDR3: TGCGCCAGCAGCTCCTCCCCACCCAGCTTTGAGCAGTTCTTC. Translating gives CASSSSPPSFEQFF. The chain recombines TRBV5-1 with TRBJ2-1; no definite D call. With 3 bases removed from V and 9 bases from J, the gap between germline ends came to 16 bases. Per germline, CDR1 SGHRS and CDR2 YFSETQ. The CDR3 consists of 14 residues.

The chain recombines TRBV29-1 with TRBJ2-7; 8 bases fit TRBD1. From germline, CDR1 is SQVTM and CDR2 ANQGSEA. J gave up 7 bases and V 6 bases, and 8 bases lay outside the gene matches. The CDR3 runs 12 residues. CDR3 bases: TGCAGCGTCGGACAGGGCTCCTTAGAGCAGTACTTC. It yields the protein CSVGQGSLEQYF.

The chain uses TRBV5-1 and TRBJ1-2; 7 nucleotides match TRBD1. CDR3 length equals 14 residues. V shed 3 bases and J 1 base; nucleotides not matched to a gene: 3. CDR1 is SGHRS and CDR2 is YFSETQ in the germline V gene. CDR3 coding DNA: TGCGCCAGCAGCTGGGACAGCTATAACTATGGCTACACCTTC. Protein sequence: CASSWDSYNYGYTF.